The 9 T cell receptor beta chains presented below share a single source sample, sequenced in a study of cytomegalovirus exposure and HLA in healthy donors. Researchers ran the PCR with 60 Vbeta and 13 Jbeta primers. The method was immunoSEQ multiplex PCR; TCRdb's version includes in-frame clones alone and lacks a portion of them. The profile shows roughly 200,000 clones, about three quarters of them singletons. The sample taken for sequencing was PBMCs. These receptors were collected from a woman aged 60-70 years in good health and CMV-seropositive.

This rearrangement joins TRBV11-2 to TRBJ2-3; TRBD2 aligns across 14 bases. Trimming cost V 1 base and J 4 bases; bases outside gene matches: 4. The CDR3 consists of 17 residues. The germline V gene encodes CDR1 SGHAT and CDR2 FQNNGV. The CDR3 nucleotides are TGTGCCAGCAGCTTAGGGAGACTAGCGGGAGGGCCAGATACGCAGTATTTT. Encoded protein: CASSLGRLAGGPDTQYF.

The chain links TRBV30 to TRBJ2-7; TRBD2 matches at 10 bases. Germline-derived CDR1 and CDR2 are GTSNPN and SVGIG (reference sequence). The ends lost 2 bases at V and 3 bases at J; junction bases unmatched: 7. The CDR3 consists of 15 residues. Written as DNA, the CDR3 is TGTGCCTGGAGTCGGAGGACTAGCGGCCTCTACGAGCAGTACTTC. Translated, it gives CAWSRRTSGLYEQYF.

This clone was seen a few times. The chain combines TRBV27 with TRBJ2-7; TRBD2 matches at 10 bases. Trimming at V came to 6 bases and at J to 0 bases, leaving 5 bases not matched to a gene. The CDR3 contains 15 residues. Germline V gene lookup returns CDR1 MNHEY and CDR2 SMNVEV (reference sequence). The CDR3 sequence is CASRPGLASSYEQYF. DNA for the CDR3: TGTGCCAGCAGACCGGGACTAGCGAGCTCCTACGAGCAGTACTTC.

Of note for this clone: Other DNA sequences in the same sample also yield this CDR3. The chain uses TRBV18 and TRBJ1-5; D is possibly TRBD1 (5 bases). Trimming removed 2 bases from V and 5 bases from J, with 7 bases in between. Germline V gene lookup returns CDR1 KGHSH and CDR2 LQKENI. The CDR3 loop spans 13 amino acids. As DNA, the CDR3 is TGTGCCAGCTCACCAGGGGGGGATCAGCCCCAGCATTTT. Translation: CASSPGGDQPQHF.

The CDR3 bases are TGTGCCAGCCAGGACGGGAACCTGCTGGAGACCCAGTACTTC. Translated: CASQDGNLLETQYF. The genes are TRBV7-9 and TRBJ2-5; TRBD2 might be the D (5 bases). Between the trimmed V and J ends, which lost 8 bases and 5 bases, there was a span of 18 bases. Germline CDR1 is SEHNR and CDR2 is FQNEAQ (reference sequence). This CDR3 has 14 amino acids.

V is TRBV2 and J is TRBJ1-3; perhaps TRBD1 as D (5 bases). The CDR3 is 15 amino acids. The V gene's germline CDR1 is SNHLY and CDR2 FYNNEI. Trimming cost V 8 bases and J 0 bases, with 14 bases left between them. CDR3 residues: CASGAWGLSGNTIYF. The CDR3 region has the DNA TGTGCCAGCGGAGCCTGGGGCCTCTCTGGAAACACCATATATTTT.

The chain couples TRBV6-5 to TRBJ1-6, with D hard to call. V lost 7 bases, J lost 4 bases, and 5 bases lay in between. This CDR3 is built from 12 residues. Germline V gene lookup returns CDR1 MNHEY and CDR2 SVGAGI. CDR3 sequence: CASNEYNSPLHF. The CDR3 DNA sequence: TGTGCCAGCAACGAGTATAATTCACCCCTCCACTTT.

The CDR3 loop is CASSPKWDRTYEQYF. The CDR3 DNA sequence: TGTGCCAGCAGTCCGAAATGGGACAGAACCTACGAGCAGTACTTC. The V call is TRBV6-5, the J call TRBJ2-7, with 7 bases identical to TRBD1. Germline lookup yields CDR1 MNHEY and CDR2 SVGAGI. The trim removed 5 bases at V and 2 bases at J, leaving 9 bases unmatched. CDR3 length: 15 residues.

This clone was counted a few times. The chain couples TRBV10-3 to TRBJ2-7, with TRBD2 matching over 7 bases. The junction had 8 bases not matched to a gene; V was cut back by 6 bases and J by 6 bases. The CDR3 spans 13 residues. Germline V gene sequence: CDR1 ENHRY, CDR2 SYGVKD. The CDR3 spells CAISAGVGLEQYF. The CDR3 DNA reads TGTGCCATCAGCGCGGGGGTAGGGCTCGAGCAGTACTTC.